Following are 26 T cell receptor beta chains from one sample sequenced in a study of shared clonotypes between healthy human individuals. CD45RO-negative cells were positively selected for CCR7, leaving out terminally differentiated effector memory CD45RA+ cells. Profiled with immunoSEQ multiplex PCR; TCRdb holds only in-frame clones, not every one. This table has some 580,000 clones, roughly 98% appearing once. Sequencing was performed on naive CD8+ T cells sorted from blood. The receptors were sampled from a man between 25 and 39 years old in good health.

This chain connects TRBV11-2 to TRBJ1-4; D unresolved. V was clipped by 2 bases and J by 1 base, with 5 bases between them. CDR1 SGHAT and CDR2 FQNNGV come from the germline V gene. CDR3 size: 14 residues. The CDR3: CASSLSETNEKLFF. The CDR3 DNA follows: TGTGCCAGCAGCTTAAGTGAAACTAATGAAAAACTGTTTTTT.

V is TRBV27 and J is TRBJ2-3; TRBD2 agrees at 11 bases. V was pared by 6 bases and J by 3 bases, with 8 bases of the junction left unmatched. The length of the CDR3 is 16 residues. Germline V gene data show CDR1 as MNHEY and CDR2 as SMNVEV (reference sequence). The CDR3 loop is CASRRLAGGETDTQYF. CDR3 sequence (DNA): TGTGCCAGCAGGAGGCTAGCGGGAGGAGAAACAGATACGCAGTATTTT.

The V gene is TRBV4-1, the J gene TRBJ2-7; 7 nucleotides line up with TRBD1. The germline V gene encodes CDR1 MGHRA and CDR2 YSYEKL. J lost 4 bases, V lost 0 bases, and 3 bases had no gene match. This CDR3 comprises 14 residues. CDR3 amino acids: CASSQDAGGYEQYF. The CDR3 DNA reads as TGCGCCAGCAGCCAAGATGCAGGGGGATACGAGCAGTACTTC.

V usage is TRBV4-1 and J usage is TRBJ2-7; 10 bases are shared with TRBD2. The CDR3 is 15 amino acids. Unmatched junction bases numbered 7, after V lost 3 bases and J lost 5 bases. CDR1 is MGHRA, CDR2 YSYEKL, per germline. CDR3 sequence (DNA): TGCGCCAGCAGCCACCTAGCGGGAGCTTTCCACGAGCAGTACTTC. Amino acids: CASSHLAGAFHEQYF.

In nucleotides, the CDR3 is TGTGCCAGCAGGGCGACTAGCCACACAGATACGCAGTATTTT. It specifies CASRATSHTDTQYF. The V gene is TRBV2, the J gene TRBJ2-3; 7 nucleotides align to TRBD2. The CDR3 is 14 amino acids. Trimming removed 6 bases from V and 2 bases from J; junction bases left unmatched: 5. Germline V gives CDR1 SNHLY, CDR2 FYNNEI.

V and J are TRBV12-5 and TRBJ2-1; D not resolved. Deletions cut 5 bases from V and 11 bases from J, with 13 bases between. This CDR3 is built from 12 residues. Germline lookup yields CDR1 LGHNT and CDR2 FRNRAP. The CDR3 spells CASGPGPSQQFF. The CDR3 region has the DNA TGTGCTAGTGGTCCCGGTCCTAGTCAGCAGTTCTTC.

This clone has a single count. The chain links TRBV30 to TRBJ2-7; 9 positions match TRBD1. The V segment lost 3 bases and the J segment 2 bases; nucleotides outside the gene matches: 5. The CDR3 consists of 14 residues. Germline lookup yields CDR1 GTSNPN and CDR2 SVGIG (reference sequence). The CDR3 region has the DNA TGTGCCTGGAGAGTTAGGGACAGGGCCTACGAGCAGTACTTC. Amino acids: CAWRVRDRAYEQYF.

V and J are TRBV2 and TRBJ2-1, with TRBD1 matching over 7 bases. Losses at the gene ends were 6 bases for V and 7 bases for J; bases not matched to a gene: 3. This CDR3 contains 12 residues. Germline CDR1 and CDR2: SNHLY and FYNNEI. Here the CDR3 reads CASRTTGNEQFF. The CDR3 DNA sequence: TGTGCCAGCAGGACGACAGGGAATGAGCAGTTCTTC.

This chain uses TRBV5-1 with TRBJ2-1, with 10 bases fitting TRBD2. Germline V gene sequence: CDR1 SGHRS, CDR2 YFSETQ. The CDR3 consists of 17 residues. Trimming took 3 bases from V and 6 from J; bases not matched to a gene: 12. The CDR3 DNA sequence: TGCGCCAGCAGCTACAGATTAGCGGGAGGTAAGACCAATGAGCAGTTCTTC. Translation: CASSYRLAGGKTNEQFF. Full variable domain (rest looked up from reference TRBV5-1 and TRBJ2-1): KAGVTQTPRYLIKTRGQQVTLSCSPISGHRSVSWYQQTPGQGLQFLFEYFSETQRNKGNFPGRFSGRQFSNSRSEMNVSTLELGDSALYLCASSYRLAGGKTNEQFFGPGTRLTVL.

This rearrangement joins TRBV7-9 to TRBJ1-2; D gene unclear. The CDR3 totals 14 residues. From germline, CDR1 is SEHNR and CDR2 FQNEAQ (reference sequence). The V end lost 1 base, the J end lost 5 bases, and 11 bases lay between the germline ends. CDR3 sequence (DNA): TGTGCCAGCAGCTTAGAGGCAGGAGGGTATGGCTACACCTTC. It is translated as CASSLEAGGYGYTF.

The chain combines TRBV5-4 with TRBJ1-2, with a weak D call TRBD1 (6 bases). Trimming left V 5 bases short and J 5 bases short, with 13 bases between. The CDR3 is 13 residues long. Germline values: CDR1 SGHNT, CDR2 YYREEE (reference sequence). In DNA, the CDR3 is TGTGCCAGCAGACGGACAGAGGATTATGGCTACACCTTC. Translation: CASRRTEDYGYTF. The whole variable domain, remainder taken from reference TRBV5-4 and TRBJ1-2, is ETGVTQSPTHLIKTRGQQVTLRCSSQSGHNTVSWYQQALGQGPQFIFQYYREEENGRGNFPPRFSGLQFPNYSSELNVNALELDDSALYLCASRRTEDYGYTFGSGTRLTVV.

This chain links TRBV28 with TRBJ1-5, with D tentatively TRBD1 (6 bases). V lost 6 bases, J lost 3 bases, and 15 bases lay in between. The CDR3 consists of 15 residues. Germline V gene data show CDR1 as MDHEN and CDR2 as SYDVKM. DNA of the CDR3: TGTGCCAGCAGGCCCACAGGGTTCCCCAATCAGCCCCAGCATTTT. Amino acid sequence: CASRPTGFPNQPQHF.

The chain uses TRBV9 and TRBJ2-7; tentatively, D is TRBD2 (5 bases). Per the germline V gene, CDR1 is SGDLS and CDR2 is YYNGEE. Trimming left V 4 bases short and J 0 bases short, with 14 bases between. The CDR3 extends over 15 amino acids. The CDR3: CASSPLEGSSYEQYF. The CDR3 region has the DNA TGTGCCAGCAGCCCATTAGAAGGGAGCTCCTACGAGCAGTACTTC.

The DNA of the CDR3 is TGTGCCAGTAGCCCACGTTGGGGTCACCAAGAGACCCAGTACTTC. Encoded protein: CASSPRWGHQETQYF. This chain joins TRBV27 and TRBJ2-5, with D uncertain. Deletions cut 9 bases from V and 0 bases from J, with 17 bases between. The CDR3 totals 15 residues. Germline CDR1 is MNHEY and CDR2 is SMNVEV (reference sequence).

CDR3 DNA: TGTGCCAGCAGCCAAGGCGCTCTAGCGGGAGGCCAAGAGACCCAGTACTTC. This encodes CASSQGALAGGQETQYF. V is TRBV14 and J is TRBJ2-5; 11 bases line up with TRBD2. This CDR3 has 17 residues. The trim removed 1 base at V and 1 base at J, leaving 5 bases unmatched. Per the germline V gene, CDR1 is SGHDN and CDR2 is FVKESK.

This chain links TRBV29-1 with TRBJ2-1, with TRBD2 matching 15 bases. Germline loops: CDR1 SQVTM, CDR2 ANQGSEA. The CDR3 runs to 15 residues. J lost 3 bases, V lost 7 bases, and 4 bases had no gene match. CDR3 DNA: TGCAGCGCCACGGGACTAGCGGGGGGCTACAATGAGCAGTTCTTC. Encoded protein: CSATGLAGGYNEQFF.

The V call is TRBV28, the J call TRBJ1-2, with 9 bases aligning to TRBD1. V was clipped by 2 bases and J by 6 bases; unmatched bases: 4. Germline V lookup: CDR1 MDHEN, CDR2 SYDVKM. The CDR3 is made up of 14 amino acids. CDR3 residues: CASSLRTGADGYTF. CDR3 coding DNA: TGTGCCAGCAGTTTACGGACAGGGGCGGATGGCTACACCTTC.

This clone was counted a single time. V and J are TRBV6-6 and TRBJ2-7; 13 bases are shared with TRBD2. With V trimmed by 7 bases and J by 2 bases, 5 bases remained unmatched. Germline values: CDR1 MNHNY, CDR2 SVGAGI (reference sequence). This CDR3 region has 15 residues. CDR3 bases: TGTGCCAGCATTAGACTAGCGGGAGGAACCTACGAGCAGTACTTC. Amino acid sequence: CASIRLAGGTYEQYF.

In regard to this clone: This sample includes further DNA sequences coding for the same CDR3. The gene calls are TRBV15 and TRBJ2-7; 7 nucleotides agree with TRBD1. Trimming cost V 5 bases and J 0 bases; bases outside gene matches: 4. The length of the CDR3 is 14 residues. Germline CDR1 and CDR2: LNHNV and YYDKDF (reference sequence). CDR3 in DNA: TGTGCCACCAGCCGAAGGGACAGCTCCTACGAGCAGTACTTC. Encoded protein: CATSRRDSSYEQYF.

CDR3 sequence: CASSSYGGGYEQYF. CDR3 bases: TGTGCCAGCAGCTCTTATGGGGGCGGATACGAGCAGTACTTC. This chain links TRBV7-3 with TRBJ2-7; perhaps TRBD1 as D (6 bases). CDR1 is SGHTA, CDR2 FQGTGA, per germline. The ends were cut back, 4 bases at V and 4 bases at J, with 14 bases in the middle. The CDR3 sequence is 14 residues long.

V is TRBV6-5 and J is TRBJ2-5, with D maybe TRBD1 (5 bases). Per germline, CDR1 MNHEY and CDR2 SVGAGI. CDR3 length equals 16 residues. V was trimmed by 4 bases and J by 3 bases, leaving 18 bases between them. The CDR3 sequence is CASSLSWGLGEETQYF. For the CDR3, the DNA is TGTGCCAGCAGTTTATCCTGGGGCCTAGGAGAAGAGACCCAGTACTTC.

The chain employs TRBV27 and TRBJ2-2; 10 nucleotides line up with TRBD2. CDR3 length: 17 amino acids. V lost 4 bases, J lost 1 base, and 6 bases stayed unmatched. The germline CDR1 and CDR2 sequences are MNHEY and SMNVEV (reference sequence). CDR3: CASSSKREGLNTGELFF. The CDR3 nucleotides are TGTGCCAGCAGTTCTAAGCGGGAGGGCCTGAACACCGGGGAGCTGTTTTTT.

J is TRBJ2-3 and V is TRBV9, with D possibly being TRBD2 (5 bases). Germline values: CDR1 SGDLS, CDR2 YYNGEE. V was shortened by 0 bases and J by 0 bases, with 11 bases between the two germline ends. This CDR3 region has 16 residues. CDR3 region: CASSVGYEGSTDTQYF. The CDR3 DNA follows: TGTGCCAGCAGCGTAGGCTATGAGGGTAGCACAGATACGCAGTATTTT.

The V gene is TRBV28, the J gene TRBJ2-7; perhaps TRBD2 as D (5 bases). The CDR3 extends over 16 amino acids. Germline values: CDR1 MDHEN, CDR2 SYDVKM. Trimming shortened V by 6 bases and J by 4 bases, and 22 bases separated the two germline ends. This CDR3 reads CASSYSSGIPIYEQYF. CDR3 coding DNA: TGTGCCAGCAGCTACTCCTCCGGGATTCCAATTTACGAGCAGTACTTC.

Comment on this clone: The junction and the germline gene differ at one end; a read error may be behind it. The chain uses TRBV7-7 and TRBJ2-3, with 12 positions matching TRBD2. In germline, CDR1 is SSHAT, CDR2 FNYEAQ (reference sequence). This CDR3 is built from 16 residues. CDR3 sequence reads: CASSDRLAGETDTQYF. The CDR3 region has the DNA TGTGCTAGCAGCGACCGACTAGCGGGAGAAACAGATACGCAGTATTTT.

With regard to this clone: This same CDR3 is encoded by further DNA sequences in the sample. V usage is TRBV2 and J usage is TRBJ2-7; D unclear. Per the germline V gene, CDR1 is SNHLY and CDR2 is FYNNEI. The CDR3 has 11 residues. The V and J ends lost 7 bases and 1 base respectively, with 5 bases between them. CDR3 nucleotides: TGTGCCAGCAAGGGTTCCTACGAGCAGTACTTC. Amino acid sequence: CASKGSYEQYF. Complete variable domain (other parts from reference TRBV2 and TRBJ2-7): EPEVTQTPSHQVTQMGQEVILRCVPISNHLYFYWYRQILGQKVEFLVSFYNNEISEKSEIFDDQFSVERPDGSNFTLKIRSTKLEDSAMYFCASKGSYEQYFGPGTRLTVT.